Below are 7 T cell receptor beta chains sequenced from a single sample in a study of T-cell reconstitution after alpha-beta-depleted transplantation in children. Unique molecular identifiers were used to barcode this TCRbeta library. TCRdb itself ran the PCR reads through MiXCR, one entry per CDR3 protein. Among some 840,000 distinct CDR3 sequences listed, approximately 15% were seen once. This specimen consisted of PBMCs, mostly from graft donor cells, obtained 360 days after TCRalphabeta/CD19-depleted stem cell transplant. These receptors were taken from a male patient younger than 18 who had a stem cell transplant for acute lymphoblastic leukemia, so the T cells may come from the graft donor.

This clonotype showed up just a few times. The CDR3: CASSDWSGSVQETQYF. The DNA of the CDR3 is TGTGCCAGCAGTGATTGGTCCGGTAGCGTCCAAGAGACCCAGTACTTC. This sequence joins TRBV2 and TRBJ2-5, with D perhaps matching TRBD2 (5 bases). Trimming stripped 3 bases from V and 1 base from J, with 15 bases between. The CDR3 covers 16 residues. In germline, CDR1 is SNHLY, CDR2 FYNNEI. Full variable domain (remainder filled in from reference TRBV2 and TRBJ2-5): EPEVTQTPSHQVTQMGQEVILRCVPISNHLYFYWYRQILGQKVEFLVSFYNNEISEKSEIFDDQFSVERPDGSNFTLKIRSTKLEDSAMYFCASSDWSGSVQETQYFGPGTRLLVL.

This clonotype has just a few counts. The chain couples TRBV4-1 to TRBJ1-5; TRBD1 agrees at 8 bases. Per the germline V gene, CDR1 is MGHRA and CDR2 is YSYEKL. The CDR3 extends over 16 amino acids. Germline trimming cut 0 bases from V and 2 bases from J; bases unmatched to any gene: 3. Here the CDR3 DNA reads TGCGCCAGCAGCCAAGATCAGGGGGCCCGCAATCAGCCCCAGCATTTT. Its translation: CASSQDQGARNQPQHF.

The rearrangement joins TRBV12-3 or TRBV12-4 to TRBJ2-1, with a possible D match to TRBD2 (6 bases). Trimming pared 3 bases from V and 4 bases from J, leaving 22 bases between. This CDR3 contains 18 residues. The CDR3 reads CASSLRKGGSIGYNEQFF. Here the CDR3 DNA reads TGTGCCAGCAGTTTGCGTAAGGGAGGCTCTATTGGGTACAATGAGCAGTTCTTC.

This clonotype was recorded a few times. This chain connects TRBV29-1 to TRBJ2-1; 14 positions agree with TRBD2. Germline V gives CDR1 SQVTM, CDR2 ANQGSEA. The trim removed 4 bases at V and 8 bases at J, leaving 4 bases unmatched. The CDR3 sequence is 14 residues long. The CDR3 loop reads CSVARLAGGYEQFF. Here the CDR3 DNA reads TGCAGCGTTGCGAGACTAGCGGGAGGGTATGAGCAGTTCTTC.

V usage is TRBV5-1 and J usage is TRBJ1-2, with TRBD1 matching over 7 bases. The CDR3 has 11 residues. V shed 7 bases, J shed 3 bases, and the junction held 0 bases outside the gene matches. CDR1 SGHRS and CDR2 YFSETQ come from the germline V gene. DNA of the CDR3: TGCGCCAGCGGGACAGACTATGGCTACACCTTC. Amino acid sequence: CASGTDYGYTF.

This clonotype appeared a few times. The V gene is TRBV29-1, the J gene TRBJ2-7; 10 nucleotides match TRBD1. V was clipped by 4 bases and J by 2 bases; unmatched bases: 2. Germline-derived CDR1 and CDR2 are SQVTM and ANQGSEA. The CDR3 has 13 amino acids. CDR3 residues: CSVGGQGPYEQYF. The CDR3 nucleotides are TGCAGCGTTGGGGGACAGGGGCCCTACGAGCAGTACTTC.

In DNA, the CDR3 is TGCGCCAGCAGATCGTCGCAGGGGAACACTGAAGCTTTCTTT. It is translated as CASRSSQGNTEAFF. This chain joins TRBV5-1 and TRBJ1-1; D possibly corresponds to TRBD1 (5 bases). Trimming took off 5 bases at V and 1 base at J, with 12 bases between the two ends. Germline lookup yields CDR1 SGHRS and CDR2 YFSETQ. CDR3 length: 14 residues.